The following is a TCR beta chain sequence with its context. This entry is derived from a study of tumor-infiltrating lymphocytes in primary liver carcinoma. TCR beta cDNA was prepared out of 500 ng total RNA by means of a constant-region primer. The TCR beta library was amplified through three nested multiplex PCR rounds in a modified ARM-PCR procedure. MiXCR, applied by TCRdb to the multiplex PCR reads, yields one record per CDR3 protein. This sample carries 190,000 or so distinct CDR3 sequences, 65% of them seen once, and the ten largest clones take approximately 6.5%. Germline DNA was also extracted, while the blood RNA originated from unsorted whole blood. Sequencing was done on a sample of peripheral blood. This sequence originates from a woman aged 60 to 75 with primary liver carcinoma and hepatitis B virus infection.

The CDR3 reads CASSPGPGAMNTEAFF. DNA for the CDR3: TGTGCCAGCAGCCCAGGTCCAGGGGCAATGAACACTGAAGCTTTCTTT. The chain carries TRBV5-8 and TRBJ1-1, with D perhaps matching TRBD1 (6 bases). V lost 4 bases and J lost 0, with 16 bases in between. CDR1 is SGHTS, CDR2 YDEGEE, per germline. The CDR3 runs to 16 residues.